This T cell receptor beta chain stems from a study of beta chain features in type 1 diabetes. Expressed TCRB transcripts got sequenced, as all isolated RNA was reverse transcribed. TCRdb's table, derived via immunoSEQ multiplex PCR, lists solely in-frame clones and lacks some. The sample shows roughly 240,000 clones, 68% of them seen only once. Germline CDR1 reads LNHNV; CDR2 reads YYDKDF (reference sequence). This CDR3 spans 13 amino acids. Trimming shortened V by 3 bases and J by 1 base, and 7 bases separated the two germline ends. Remarks on this clone: The same CDR3 can be traced to other DNA sequences in this sample.

The clonotype originates from a man aged 30 to 39 in good health. The sequenced sample consisted of naive CD4+ T cells from blood. The chain has TRBV15 and TRBJ2-7; the D is unclear. The chain's CDR3 is CATSRGSSYEQYF. The CDR3 nucleotides read TGTGCCACCAGCAGGGGATCGTCCTACGAGCAGTACTTC.